Below, one TCR beta chain is given with its context. What it binds is not known. The sample comes from a study of OX40 agonist ivuxolimab in advanced cancers. Study as a whole: The dose of intravenous ivuxolimab that patients received every 2 weeks ranged from 0.01 to 10 mg/kg. Findings of the study overall: Antigen specificity was not determined for the expanded peripheral T cells.

The repertoire was sequenced with immunoSEQ multiplex PCR; TCRdb's copy has only in-frame clones and lacks some. The sample yields tens of thousands of clones, under 85% seen once. CDR3 length equals 14 residues. V was pared by 10 bases and J by 2 bases, with 6 bases of the junction left unmatched. The V gene's germline CDR1 is MNHNS and CDR2 SASEGT. Sample: CD4+ or CD8+ T cells sorted from blood, taken in a trial of the OX40 agonist ivuxolimab. The sequence came from an adult with an advanced solid tumor such as melanoma, head and neck, liver or kidney cancer. V gene TRBV6-1 combines with J gene TRBJ2-1; 9 bases align to TRBD1. CDR3 region: CATIDRGAYNEQFF. The CDR3 DNA reads as TGTGCCACAATCGACAGGGGGGCCTACAATGAGCAGTTCTTC.